The clone carrying this T cell receptor (beta chain) was observed at least ten times. Its antigen is still unknown. The data originate from a study of T-cell memory formation after mild COVID-19. Study at large: TCR clusters were mostly donor specific.

Findings and limits, study-wide: Detection of some responders pre-infection suggested pre-existing cross-reactive memory T cells participated. The main location of contracting CD4+ clones was CM and EM, and that of contracting CD8+ clones was EMRA.

Trimming removed 1 base from V and 4 bases from J; junction bases left unmatched: 3. This CDR3 region has 14 residues. Germline lookup yields CDR1 DFQATT and CDR2 SNEGSKA (reference sequence). MiXCR was run by TCRdb on the 5' RACE reads, yielding one entry per CDR3 protein. The data contain a few hundred thousand distinct CDR3 sequences, around 20% of them seen just once; the ten biggest clones take up roughly a fifth. The receptor comes from a man aged 18 to 29 who had mild COVID-19 (a few samples of this study predate the infection). Cell type and time point are not known. The chain joins TRBV20-1 to TRBJ2-3, with 9 positions matching TRBD2. Source material: PBMCs or a T cell subset sorted from them (not recorded which). The CDR3 reads CSARVGGGADTQYF. The CDR3 DNA follows: TGCAGTGCTAGAGTCGGCGGGGGGGCAGATACGCAGTATTTT.